These T cell receptor beta chains were read from a single sample in a study of regulatory T cells in long-lasting Graves disease. TCRdb reprocessed the multiplex PCR reads with MiXCR, giving one entry per CDR3 protein. The table has under 700,000 distinct CDR3 sequences, about 16% seen once; the top ten hold around 25%. The sample was also linked to a second study, of T cells in Graves' hyperthyroidism and ophthalmopathy.

Sequencing was performed on peripheral blood mononuclear cells (PBMCs), taken at new diagnosis, from a patient treated with antithyroid drugs. All receptors derive from a middle-aged woman with Graves disease. CDR3s leave out the opening cysteine and the closing phenylalanine or tryptophan. Fields, in order: V gene, clone size, CDR3 protein. Only part of the rows carry a size: once, few, many, or a class if the clone is expanded.

V: TRBV28
size: many
CDR3: ASSPGQGEGSPLH

V: TRBV11-2
size: few
CDR3: ASSPAGSGEKLF

V: TRBV18
size: few
CDR3: ASSPSPSSGNTIY

V: TRBV3-1
size: many
CDR3: ASSQGGRVNQPQH

V: TRBV5-1
size: few
CDR3: ASSLDGGDRAQRYGYT

V: TRBV18
size: many
CDR3: ASSVRSNDEQY

V: TRBV4-1
size: few
CDR3: ASSQILDRGAYEQY

V: TRBV24-1
size: -
CDR3: ATSDFEGAAF

V: TRBV6-9
size: many
CDR3: ASSSRGVNTEAF

V: TRBV10-3
size: few
CDR3: AISEGGVSPLH

V: TRBV2
size: many
CDR3: ASSGSTVDTQY

V: TRBV6-2/TRBV6-3
size: few
CDR3: ASLDLTGYYQPQH

V: TRBV18
size: few
CDR3: ASSKISGSGNEQY

V: TRBV12-3/TRBV12-4
size: many
CDR3: ASSLGTGKTEAF

V: TRBV30
size: many
CDR3: AWSVGLRTDTQY

V: TRBV3-1
size: few
CDR3: GSSQAGETQY

V: TRBV2
size: many
CDR3: ASRDKEGTGRGNEQY

V: TRBV4-1
size: -
CDR3: ASSQVRGGEGETQY

V: TRBV6-1
size: many
CDR3: ASSPLEGWGNTEAF

V: TRBV18
size: few
CDR3: ASSPSRQGAPYEQY

V: TRBV5-1
size: many
CDR3: ASSFLQGSYEQY

V: TRBV18
size: many
CDR3: ASSPSTGRMTEAF

V: TRBV29-1
size: many
CDR3: SVGGDREFGYGYT

V: TRBV3-1
size: -
CDR3: ASSQDSQGSGT

V: TRBV6-1
size: many
CDR3: ASSPRADTEAF

V: TRBV20-1
size: few
CDR3: SARKQGGGLHTEAF

V: TRBV15
size: few
CDR3: ATSRDTGAGNTIY

V: TRBV14
size: -
CDR3: ASSQEAGGSRTDTQY

V: TRBV12-3/TRBV12-4
size: few
CDR3: ASSLGGAGGPVEQF

V: TRBV5-1
size: few
CDR3: ASSLEVFGTSTYEQY

V: TRBV6-1
size: -
CDR3: ASSVKGYEQY

V: TRBV27
size: -
CDR3: ASGPTGELF